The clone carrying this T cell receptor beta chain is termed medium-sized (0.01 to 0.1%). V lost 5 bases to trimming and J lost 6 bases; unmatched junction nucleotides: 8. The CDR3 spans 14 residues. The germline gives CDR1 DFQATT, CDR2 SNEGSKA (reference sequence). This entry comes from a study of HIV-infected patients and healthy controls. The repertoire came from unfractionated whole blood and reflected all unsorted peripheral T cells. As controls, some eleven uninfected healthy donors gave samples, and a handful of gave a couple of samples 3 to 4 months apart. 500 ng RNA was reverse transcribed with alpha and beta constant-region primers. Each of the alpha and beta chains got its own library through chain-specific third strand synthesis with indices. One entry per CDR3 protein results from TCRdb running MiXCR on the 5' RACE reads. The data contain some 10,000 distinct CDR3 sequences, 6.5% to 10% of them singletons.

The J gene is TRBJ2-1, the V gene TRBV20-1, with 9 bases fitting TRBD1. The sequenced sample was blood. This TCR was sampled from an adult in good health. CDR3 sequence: CSAETGTGLNEQFF. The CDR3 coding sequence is TGCAGTGCTGAAACCGGGACAGGGCTCAATGAGCAGTTCTTC.